The 27 T cell receptor beta chains below were found in one sample sequenced in a study of T cell responses to AZD1222 COVID-19 vaccine. Sequencing used immunoSEQ multiplex PCR; TCRdb keeps in-frame clones, though not all of them. The profile covers more than 85,000 clones, with 87% appearing a single time and about 3% taken by the ten largest. Sequencing was performed on peripheral blood, taken on day 0 of AZD1222 vaccination. The receptors come from an adult in good health.

The chain links TRBV2 to TRBJ1-1, with no clear D. CDR1 and CDR2 (germline): SNHLY, FYNNEI. This CDR3 is 15 amino acids long. The ends were cut back, 5 bases at V and 2 bases at J, with 15 bases in the middle. The CDR3 bases are TGTGCCAGCAGTCCCCGAGAGGGTCCAAACACTGAAGCTTTCTTT. It specifies CASSPREGPNTEAFF.

This chain links TRBV6-2 or TRBV6-3 with TRBJ2-2; D call uncertain. The CDR3 sequence is 12 residues long. Germline lookup yields CDR1 MNHEY and CDR2 SVGEGT. V lost 6 bases and J lost 5, with 7 bases in between. The CDR3 region is CASSPPTGELFF. The CDR3, as DNA: TGTGCCAGCAGCCCACCAACCGGGGAGCTGTTTTTT.

This sequence joins TRBV6-5 and TRBJ1-1; D is ambiguous. The V gene lost 4 bases and the J gene lost 0 bases, with 9 bases spanning the gap. The CDR3 sequence is 14 residues long. Per germline, CDR1 MNHEY and CDR2 SVGAGI. The CDR3 coding sequence is TGTGCCAGCAGTTGGAGAGACTTGAACACTGAAGCTTTCTTT. This sequence encodes CASSWRDLNTEAFF.

The chain employs TRBV18 and TRBJ1-5; D is unclear. The CDR3 length is 15 residues. V dropped 2 bases and J dropped 2 bases, with 10 bases sitting between them. Per germline, CDR1 KGHSH and CDR2 LQKENI. In DNA form, the CDR3 reads TGTGCCAGCTCACCAAGGGAGATTGGCAATCAGCCCCAGCATTTT. It is translated as CASSPREIGNQPQHF.

This clone occurred once. The chain is built from TRBV9 and TRBJ1-3; D gene uncertain. Germline CDR1 and CDR2: SGDLS and YYNGEE. With 0 bases removed from V and 0 bases from J, the gap between germline ends came to 7 bases. This CDR3 has 15 amino acids. CDR3 in amino acids: CASSVVGDSGNTIYF. CDR3 coding DNA: TGTGCCAGCAGCGTAGTGGGAGACTCTGGAAACACCATATATTTT.

A note on this clone: One junction end does not reproduce the germline sequence, and a read error may be involved. The chain joins TRBV7-2 to TRBJ1-1, with 8 bases that match TRBD1. The germline CDR1 and CDR2 sequences are SGHTA and FQGNSA. This CDR3 is built from 15 residues. DNA for the CDR3: TGTGCCAGCAGCTTAGTTCAGGGGGCGAACATTGAAGCTTTCTTT. Translation gives CASSLVQGANIEAFF.

This clone was seen a single time. This chain joins TRBV25-1 and TRBJ2-1, with D possibly being TRBD1 (5 bases). V dropped 2 bases and J dropped 5 bases, with 16 bases sitting between them. Germline lookup yields CDR1 MGHDK and CDR2 SYGVNS. The CDR3 length is 16 residues. The CDR3 protein is CASSEPRGRANNEQFF. CDR3 bases: TGTGCCAGCAGTGAACCTAGGGGAAGGGCCAACAATGAGCAGTTCTTC.

This clone was counted once. CDR3 sequence reads: CASGTGKERAQHF. CDR3 DNA: TGTGCCAGCGGGACAGGGAAAGAGCGGGCCCAGCATTTT. The J gene is TRBJ1-5, the V gene TRBV19; 9 nucleotides agree with TRBD1. V shed 9 bases and J 11 bases; nucleotides not matched to a gene: 11. CDR1 is LNHDA, CDR2 SQIVND, per germline (reference sequence). CDR3 size: 13 residues.

The chain couples TRBV19 to TRBJ1-5; 10 bases are a match to TRBD1. CDR3 length: 15 amino acids. The germline gives CDR1 LNHDA, CDR2 SQIVND (reference sequence). With 4 bases clipped from V and 4 bases from J, the junction kept 4 bases outside the gene matches. CDR3 sequence (DNA): TGTGCCAGTAGTACCGACAGGGGGCGAAATCAGCCCCAGCATTTT. It encodes CASSTDRGRNQPQHF.

This clone has more than one count but fewer than ten. V gene TRBV5-1 combines with J gene TRBJ2-7, with 7 bases identical to TRBD1. V dropped 5 bases and J dropped 8; count of bases not matched to a gene: 10. The CDR3 has 13 amino acids. CDR1 and CDR2 (germline): SGHRS, YFSETQ. CDR3 sequence: CASSLDRAGKQYF. The CDR3 bases are TGCGCCAGCAGTCTTGACAGGGCGGGTAAGCAGTACTTC.

The chain uses TRBV28 and TRBJ1-2; D is ambiguous. The CDR3 is made up of 13 amino acids. The germline V and J ends were trimmed by 10 bases and 4 bases, with 16 bases remaining between them. In germline, CDR1 is MDHEN, CDR2 SYDVKM. Written as DNA, the CDR3 is TGTGCCATCTCCGGGCCCCCAGGCTATGGCTACACCTTC. Its protein product is CAISGPPGYGYTF.

This chain links TRBV7-2 with TRBJ2-7, with D possibly being TRBD2 (6 bases). Trimming stripped 0 bases from V and 2 bases from J, with 11 bases between. The germline V gene has CDR1 SGHTA and CDR2 FQGNSA. There are 15 residues in the CDR3. The CDR3 region is CASSLAGTGAYEQYF. The CDR3 DNA follows: TGTGCCAGCAGCTTAGCTGGTACGGGGGCCTACGAGCAGTACTTC.

This clone was observed a few times. The sample has other DNA sequences that encode this CDR3 too. The rearrangement uses TRBV9 and TRBJ2-3; D gene uncertain. CDR1 and CDR2 from the germline V gene are SGDLS and YYNGEE. The CDR3 is 12 amino acids. Trimming shortened V by 0 bases and J by 3 bases, and 2 bases separated the two germline ends. For the CDR3, the DNA is TGTGCCAGCAGCGTAGGTACAGATACGCAGTATTTT. The encoded protein is CASSVGTDTQYF.

The V gene is TRBV30, the J gene TRBJ1-4; TRBD1 might be the D (6 bases). CDR3 size: 12 residues. V lost 5 bases, J lost 7 bases, and 11 bases lay in between. Per germline, CDR1 GTSNPN and CDR2 SVGIG (reference sequence). As DNA, the CDR3 is TGTGCCTGGCGTAACAGGGCTGAAAAACTGTTTTTT. This encodes CAWRNRAEKLFF. Full variable domain (remainder filled in from reference TRBV30 and TRBJ1-4): SQTIHQWPATLVQPVGSPLSLECTVEGTSNPNLYWYRQAAGRGLQLLFYSVGIGQISSEVPQNLSASRPQDRQFILSSKKLLLSDSGFYLCAWRNRAEKLFFGSGTQLSVL.

The V gene is TRBV7-2, the J gene TRBJ1-6; possible D gene TRBD1, 5 bases. The CDR3 consists of 15 residues. The V gene's germline CDR1 is SGHTA and CDR2 FQGNSA. The V end lost 1 base, the J end lost 14 bases, and 18 bases lay between the germline ends. CDR3 region: CASSLGLGSGGTLHF. CDR3 DNA sequence: TGTGCCAGCAGCTTAGGATTGGGCTCCGGGGGGACCCTCCACTTT.

The chain couples TRBV7-3 to TRBJ1-1, with D possibly TRBD1 on 5 matching bases. Trimming cost V 4 bases and J 1 base, with 7 bases left between them. The length of the CDR3 is 13 residues. Germline V gene data show CDR1 as SGHTA and CDR2 as FQGTGA. CDR3 bases: TGTGCCAGCAGCTCGCAGGGGAACACTGAAGCTTTCTTT. Residues: CASSSQGNTEAFF.

This chain joins TRBV20-1 and TRBJ1-2, with D perhaps TRBD1 (6 bases). From germline, CDR1 is DFQATT and CDR2 SNEGSKA (reference sequence). The V end lost 7 bases, the J end lost 3 bases, and 9 bases lay between the germline ends. The CDR3 spans 11 residues. CDR3 sequence reads: CSGQVDYGYTF. CDR3 DNA: TGCAGTGGACAGGTCGACTATGGCTACACCTTC.

The V call is TRBV6-5, the J call TRBJ1-1; weak D call: TRBD1 (5 bases). The V gene lost 0 bases and the J gene lost 5 bases, with 7 bases spanning the gap. This CDR3 is built from 13 residues. Germline assignment: CDR1 MNHEY and CDR2 SVGAGI. CDR3 sequence reads: CASSYSGGTEAFF. The CDR3 region has the DNA TGTGCCAGCAGTTACTCGGGGGGGACTGAAGCTTTCTTT.

The chain is built from TRBV19 and TRBJ2-1; a possible D gene is TRBD1 (6 bases). The CDR3 spans 17 residues. Germline CDR1 is LNHDA and CDR2 is SQIVND (reference sequence). Trimming took 5 bases from V and 5 from J, leaving 22 bases between them. CDR3 sequence reads: CASSQGETGHINNEQFF. The CDR3 nucleotides read TGTGCCAGTAGTCAAGGGGAAACGGGACACATTAACAATGAGCAGTTCTTC.

V usage is TRBV7-9 and J usage is TRBJ1-3, with D perhaps matching TRBD1 (5 bases). Trimming stripped 5 bases from V and 4 bases from J, with 15 bases between. The CDR3 loop spans 15 amino acids. Germline CDR1 SEHNR, CDR2 FQNEAQ (reference sequence). Here the CDR3 DNA reads TGTGCCAGCAGCCCCCCGACAGTCGGGGGAAACACCATATATTTT. Translated: CASSPPTVGGNTIYF.

With regard to this clone: The sample has other DNA sequences that encode this CDR3 too. The chain uses TRBV5-1 and TRBJ1-3; D call uncertain. This CDR3 has 12 amino acids. The germline V and J ends were trimmed by 0 bases and 3 bases, with 1 base remaining between them. Germline V gene sequence: CDR1 SGHRS, CDR2 YFSETQ. This chain's CDR3 is CASSLDGNTIYF. CDR3 DNA: TGCGCCAGCAGCTTGGATGGAAACACCATATATTTT.

The rearrangement links TRBV5-6 to TRBJ2-7, with D possibly being TRBD1 (6 bases). The CDR3 is 14 amino acids. Trimming cost V 4 bases and J 0 bases, with 11 bases left between them. Germline CDR1 SGHDT, CDR2 YYEEEE. CDR3 nucleotides: TGTGCCAGCAGCCACCGGACAGCCTCCTACGAGCAGTACTTC. It specifies CASSHRTASYEQYF.

The V call is TRBV10-3, the J call TRBJ2-5; TRBD2 is a possible D gene (5 bases). V lost 7 bases, J lost 5 bases, and 14 bases lay in between. The CDR3 sequence is 13 residues long. CDR1 is ENHRY and CDR2 is SYGVKD in the germline V gene. CDR3 nucleotides: TGTGCCATCAAGAGCCGGGGTTCGGAGACCCAGTACTTC. Its protein is CAIKSRGSETQYF.

The chain links TRBV19 to TRBJ1-6; TRBD1 aligns across 10 bases. Germline lookup yields CDR1 LNHDA and CDR2 SQIVND (reference sequence). This CDR3 is built from 14 residues. Trimming at V came to 6 bases and at J to 10 bases, leaving 6 bases not matched to a gene. CDR3 residues: CASRETGGWSPLHF. CDR3 sequence (DNA): TGTGCCAGTAGGGAGACAGGGGGCTGGTCACCCCTCCACTTT.

The DNA for the CDR3 is TGTGCCAGCAGCTTAGCTGTGATAGAGGGGACCCAGTACTTC. The encoded protein is CASSLAVIEGTQYF. V and J are TRBV7-2 and TRBJ2-5; a possible D gene is TRBD2 (5 bases). The V end lost 0 bases, the J end lost 7 bases, and 12 bases lay between the germline ends. Germline assignment: CDR1 SGHTA and CDR2 FQGNSA. The CDR3 is 14 residues long.

The chain joins TRBV28 to TRBJ1-2; D is undetermined. The CDR3 extends over 14 amino acids. With 3 bases removed from V and 2 bases from J, the gap between germline ends came to 10 bases. Germline CDR1 reads MDHEN; CDR2 reads SYDVKM. CDR3 nucleotide sequence: TGTGCCAGCAGTTTTCCAGCCGGGAACTATGGCTACACCTTC. Its protein product is CASSFPAGNYGYTF.

The chain has TRBV18 and TRBJ2-2; no firm D call. The V gene's germline CDR1 is KGHSH and CDR2 LQKENI. CDR3 size: 15 residues. V shed 5 bases and J shed 0 bases, with 10 bases lying between them. For the CDR3, the DNA is TGTGCCAGCTCATGGGAAAGCACGAACACCGGGGAGCTGTTTTTT. The encoded protein is CASSWESTNTGELFF.